The T cell receptor (beta chain) under discussion was sequenced for a study of cytomegalovirus exposure and HLA in healthy donors. Study results and caveats: Within a later analysis, the majority of CMV-associated TCR beta chains appeared HLA-restricted. An analysis done earlier found most TCR beta V segments productive about 87% or about 30% of the time.

To note about this clone: Its antigen is unidentified.

Amplification used 60 Vbeta primers and 13 Jbeta primers. Produced via immunoSEQ multiplex PCR; TCRdb's table is partial and in-frame only. In the table there are some 150,000 clones, almost 85% of which are singletons. This CDR3 comprises 14 residues. The germline CDR1 and CDR2 sequences are SNHLY and FYNNEI. The ends lost 3 bases at V and 0 bases at J; junction bases unmatched: 0. This chain connects TRBV2 to TRBJ1-2; 8 bases are shared with TRBD1. The sample was PBMCs. The clonotype comes from a woman in her 40s in good health and CMV-seronegative. CDR3 DNA: TGTGCCAGCAGTGAGGACAGGGCTAACTATGGCTACACCTTC. It codes for CASSEDRANYGYTF.